The rows below give T cell receptor beta chains drawn from one sample of a study of OX40 agonist ivuxolimab in advanced cancers. Measured with immunoSEQ multiplex PCR; TCRdb has only the in-frame clones, and not every one. The sample consists of about 80,000 clones, 85% to 90% of them appearing once. The source was CD4+ or CD8+ T cells sorted from blood, collected in a trial of the OX40 agonist ivuxolimab. The receptors originated from an adult with an advanced solid tumor such as melanoma, head and neck, liver or kidney cancer. CDR3s include the opening cysteine and the closing phenylalanine or tryptophan. D genes are given only for firm matches. Size is stated for part of the rows, as once, few or many counts, or as a class when the clone is expanded.

d_gene,v_gene,j_gene,abundance,CDR3aa,CDR3nt
TRBD1,TRBV25-1,TRBJ2-2,NA,CASSVRRGTGGSGELFF,TGCGCCAGCAGTGTCCGACGCGGGACAGGGGGCTCCGGGGAGCTGTTTTTT
NA,TRBV23-1,TRBJ2-6,once,CASGAGHLSGANVLTF,TGCGCCAGCGGCGCGGGACACCTCTCTGGGGCCAACGTCCTGACTTTC
TRBD2,TRBV5-1,TRBJ2-2,NA,CASSLGTGLAAGPGELFF,TGCGCCAGCAGCTTGGGAACCGGACTAGCCGCTGGACCCGGGGAGCTGTTTTTT
NA,TRBV15,TRBJ1-2,once,CATSRDGRADGYTF,TGTGCCACCAGCAGAGATGGCAGGGCTGACGGCTACACCTTC
TRBD1,TRBV7-8,TRBJ1-3,NA,CASSAAGTGGGNTIYF,TGTGCCAGCAGCGCGGCCGGGACAGGGGGAGGAAACACCATATATTTT
NA,TRBV5-4,TRBJ1-1,NA,CASSWAGRNTEAFF,TGTGCCAGCAGCTGGGCCGGAAGGAACACTGAAGCTTTCTTT
TRBD2,TRBV5-1,TRBJ2-5,NA,CASSSGLADAETQYF,TGCGCCAGCAGCTCGGGACTAGCGGACGCAGAGACCCAGTACTTC
NA,TRBV7-2,TRBJ1-2,NA,CASSPRRGVGYTF,TGTGCCAGCAGCCCCCGTCGGGGGGTCGGCTACACCTTC
TRBD1,TRBV5-4,TRBJ1-1,NA,CASSSRDRDTEAFF,TGTGCCAGCAGCTCCCGGGACAGGGACACTGAAGCTTTCTTT
NA,TRBV13,TRBJ2-2,NA,CASSPRPASGAGELFF,TGTGCCAGCAGCCCCCGGCCTGCCTCAGGAGCCGGGGAGCTGTTTTTT
TRBD2,TRBV2,TRBJ2-1,NA,CASNPASGSRSYNEQFF,TGTGCCAGCAACCCAGCTAGCGGGAGTAGGTCCTACAATGAGCAGTTCTTC
NA,TRBV5-6,TRBJ2-2,NA,CASSLAGITGELFF,TGTGCCAGCAGCTTGGCGGGGATCACCGGGGAGCTGTTTTTT
NA,TRBV7-2,TRBJ1-2,NA,CASSPSATRANYGYTF,TGTGCCAGCAGCCCCTCGGCGACGCGAGCTAACTATGGCTACACCTTC